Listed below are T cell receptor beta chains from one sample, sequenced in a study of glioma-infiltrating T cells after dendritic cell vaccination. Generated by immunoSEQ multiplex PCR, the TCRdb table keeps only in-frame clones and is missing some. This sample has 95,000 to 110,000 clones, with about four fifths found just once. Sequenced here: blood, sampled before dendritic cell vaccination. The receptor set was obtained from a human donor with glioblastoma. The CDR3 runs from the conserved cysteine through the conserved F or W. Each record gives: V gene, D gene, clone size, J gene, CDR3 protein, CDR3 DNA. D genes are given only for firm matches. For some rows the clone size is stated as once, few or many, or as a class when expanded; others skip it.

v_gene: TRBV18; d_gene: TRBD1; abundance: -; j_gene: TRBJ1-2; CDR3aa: CASSPLAGQGTNYGYTF; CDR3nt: TGTGCCAGCTCACCACTTGCGGGACAGGGGACTAACTATGGCTACACCTTC
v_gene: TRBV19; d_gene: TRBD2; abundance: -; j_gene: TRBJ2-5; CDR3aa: CASSGRALFQETQYF; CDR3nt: TGTGCCAGTTCAGGGAGGGCCCTATTTCAAGAGACCCAGTACTTC
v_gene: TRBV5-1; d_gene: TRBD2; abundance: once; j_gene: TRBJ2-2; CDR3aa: CASHEPQRRLALPLTGELFF; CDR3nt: TGCGCCAGCCATGAACCCCAACGGAGACTAGCCCTGCCTCTCACCGGGGAGCTGTTTTTT
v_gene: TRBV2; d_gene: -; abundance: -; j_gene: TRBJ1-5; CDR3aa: CASSGGRGSNQPQHF; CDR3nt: TGTGCCAGCAGTGGGGGCAGGGGAAGCAATCAGCCCCAGCATTTT
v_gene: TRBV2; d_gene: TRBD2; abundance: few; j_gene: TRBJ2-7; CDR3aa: CASIERGVTYEQYF; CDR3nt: TGTGCCAGCATAGAGCGGGGGGTGACCTACGAGCAGTACTTC
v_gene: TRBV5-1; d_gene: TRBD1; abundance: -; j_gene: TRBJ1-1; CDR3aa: CASSLGGQGWTEAFF; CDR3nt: TGCGCCAGCAGCTTGGGGGGACAGGGGTGGACTGAAGCTTTCTTT
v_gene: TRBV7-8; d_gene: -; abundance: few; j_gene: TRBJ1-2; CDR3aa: CASSLQQGGYTF; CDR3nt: TGTGCCAGCAGCTTACAACAGGGAGGCTACACCTTC
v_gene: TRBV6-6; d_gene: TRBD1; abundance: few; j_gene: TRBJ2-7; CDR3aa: CASSYSGQGKYEQYF; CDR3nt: TGTGCCAGCAGTTACTCAGGACAGGGGAAGTACGAGCAGTACTTC
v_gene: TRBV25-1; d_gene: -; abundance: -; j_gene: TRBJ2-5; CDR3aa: CASSENRETQHF; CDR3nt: TGTGCCAGCAGTGAAAATAGGGAGACCCAGCACTTC
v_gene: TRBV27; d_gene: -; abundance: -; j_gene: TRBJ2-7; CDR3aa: CASSLVVGGYHNEQYF; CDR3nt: TGTGCCAGCAGTCTAGTGGTAGGGGGTTATCACAACGAGCAGTACTTC
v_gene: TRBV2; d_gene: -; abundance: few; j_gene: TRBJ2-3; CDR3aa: CASTEGGFVTDTQYF; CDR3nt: TGTGCCAGCACGGAGGGGGGGTTTGTCACAGATACGCAGTATTTT
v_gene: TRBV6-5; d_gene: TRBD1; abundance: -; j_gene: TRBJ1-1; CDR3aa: CASSYPGQGKTEAFF; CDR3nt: TGTGCCAGCAGTTACCCTGGACAGGGGAAGACTGAAGCTTTCTTT
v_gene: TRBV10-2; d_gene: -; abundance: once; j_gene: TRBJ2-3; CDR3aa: CASRADSTDTQYF; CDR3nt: TGCGCCAGCAGGGCGGATAGCACAGATACGCAGTATTTT
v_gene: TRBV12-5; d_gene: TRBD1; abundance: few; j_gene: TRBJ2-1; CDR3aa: CASGTGEENEQFF; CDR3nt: TGTGCTAGTGGGACAGGGGAGGAGAATGAGCAGTTCTTC
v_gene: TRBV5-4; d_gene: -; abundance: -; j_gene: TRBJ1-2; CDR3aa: CASSLGQDHYGYTF; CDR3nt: TGTGCCAGCAGCTTGGGACAGGATCACTATGGCTACACCTTC
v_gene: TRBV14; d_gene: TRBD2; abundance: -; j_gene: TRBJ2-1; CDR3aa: CASSHLGGRGGNEQFF; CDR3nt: TGTGCCAGCAGCCACCTAGGGGGGCGGGGGGGAAATGAGCAGTTCTTC
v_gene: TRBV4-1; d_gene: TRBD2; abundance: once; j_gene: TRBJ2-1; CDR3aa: CASSQDSTSGGANNEQFF; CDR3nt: TGCGCCAGCAGCCAAGATAGTACAAGCGGGGGAGCTAACAATGAGCAGTTCTTC
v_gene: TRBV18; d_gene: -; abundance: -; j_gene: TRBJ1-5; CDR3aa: CASSRSNQPQHF; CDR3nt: TGTGCCAGCTCCCGTAGCAATCAGCCCCAGCATTTT
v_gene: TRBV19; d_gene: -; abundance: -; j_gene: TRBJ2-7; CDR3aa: CASSTTPYEQYF; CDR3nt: TGTGCCAGTAGCACGACACCCTACGAGCAGTACTTC
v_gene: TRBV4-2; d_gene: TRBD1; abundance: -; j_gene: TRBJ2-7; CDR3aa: CASSPSQTGGSYEQYF; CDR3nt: TGTGCCAGCAGCCCTTCCCAGACAGGGGGGTCCTACGAGCAGTACTTC
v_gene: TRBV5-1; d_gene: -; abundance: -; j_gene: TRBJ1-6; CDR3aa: CVGGKSSYNSPLHF; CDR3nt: TGCGTGGGGGGTAAGAGCTCCTATAATTCACCCCTCCACTTT
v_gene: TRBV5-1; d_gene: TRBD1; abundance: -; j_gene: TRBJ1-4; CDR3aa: CASSLGQGIGEKLFF; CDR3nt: TGCGCCAGCAGCTTGGGACAGGGAATCGGGGAAAAACTGTTTTTT
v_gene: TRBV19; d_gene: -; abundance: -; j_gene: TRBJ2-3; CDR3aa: CASSIFGQSTDTQYF; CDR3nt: TGTGCCAGTAGTATTTTTGGCCAGAGCACAGATACGCAGTATTTT
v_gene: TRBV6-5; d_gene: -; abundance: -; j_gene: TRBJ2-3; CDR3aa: CASSFRDTQYF; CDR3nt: TGTGCCAGCAGCTTTCGGGATACGCAGTATTTT
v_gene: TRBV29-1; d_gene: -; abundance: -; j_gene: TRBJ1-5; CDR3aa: CSVEERGGQPQHF; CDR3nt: TGCAGCGTTGAAGAAAGGGGAGGTCAGCCCCAGCATTTT
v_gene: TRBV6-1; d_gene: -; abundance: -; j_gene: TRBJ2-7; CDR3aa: CASLRRGGVSYEQYF; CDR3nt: TGTGCCAGCCTACGGCGAGGGGGGGTGAGCTACGAGCAGTACTTC
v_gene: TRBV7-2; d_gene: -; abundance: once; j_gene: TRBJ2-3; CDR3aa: CASSLGTARDTQYF; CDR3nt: TGTGCCAGCAGCTTAGGGACAGCAAGGGATACGCAGTATTTT
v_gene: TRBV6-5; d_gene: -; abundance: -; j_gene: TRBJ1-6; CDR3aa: CASSYAEGTNSPLHF; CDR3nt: TGTGCCAGCAGTTACGCGGAGGGTACTAATTCACCCCTCCACTTT
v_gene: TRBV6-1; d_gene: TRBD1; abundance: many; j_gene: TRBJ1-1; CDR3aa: CASSLTGVGTEAFF; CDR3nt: TGTGCCAGCAGTTTGACAGGGGTTGGAACTGAAGCTTTCTTT
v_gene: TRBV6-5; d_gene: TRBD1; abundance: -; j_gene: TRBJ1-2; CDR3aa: CASSYSRGPAGYTF; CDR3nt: TGTGCCAGCAGTTACTCGAGGGGGCCGGCCGGCTACACCTTC
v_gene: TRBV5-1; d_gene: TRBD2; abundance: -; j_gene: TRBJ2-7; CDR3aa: CASSAGASGDGYEQYF; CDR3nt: TGCGCCAGCAGCGCCGGCGCTAGCGGGGACGGGTACGAGCAGTACTTC
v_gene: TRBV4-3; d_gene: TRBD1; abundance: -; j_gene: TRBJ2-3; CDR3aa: CASSQFPGQGADTQYF; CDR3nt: TGCGCCAGCAGCCAGTTTCCGGGACAGGGGGCAGATACGCAGTATTTT
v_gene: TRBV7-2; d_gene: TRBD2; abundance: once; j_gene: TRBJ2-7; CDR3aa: CASSLGGGEGEQYF; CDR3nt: TGTGCCAGCAGCTTAGGCGGGGGGGAGGGGGAGCAGTACTTC
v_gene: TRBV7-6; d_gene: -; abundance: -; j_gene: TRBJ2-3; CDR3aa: CASSLPGDTQYF; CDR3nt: TGTGCCAGCAGCTTGCCGGGAGATACGCAGTATTTT
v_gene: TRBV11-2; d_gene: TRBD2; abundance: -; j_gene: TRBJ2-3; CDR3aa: CASSLGGLDTDTQYF; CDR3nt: TGTGCCAGCAGCCTCGGGGGACTAGACACAGATACGCAGTATTTT
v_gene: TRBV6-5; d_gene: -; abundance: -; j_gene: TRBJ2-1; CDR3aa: CASSYRQGWDSLFFF; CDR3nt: TGTGCCAGCAGTTACCGGCAGGGGTGGGATTCACTCTTTTTCTTC
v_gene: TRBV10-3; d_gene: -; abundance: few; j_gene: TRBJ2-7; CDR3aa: CAISESSGNRPPFYEQYF; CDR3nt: TGTGCCATCAGTGAGTCGAGCGGTAATCGACCCCCATTCTACGAGCAGTACTTC
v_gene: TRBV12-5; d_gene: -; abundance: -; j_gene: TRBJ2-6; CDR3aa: CASGFPGSSGANVLTF; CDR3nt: TGTGCTAGTGGTTTCCCCGGGAGCTCTGGGGCCAACGTCCTGACTTTC
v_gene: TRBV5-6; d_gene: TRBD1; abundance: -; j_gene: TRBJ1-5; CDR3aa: CASSSQGTGQPQHF; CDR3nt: TGTGCCAGCAGCTCACAGGGGACGGGGCAGCCCCAGCATTTT
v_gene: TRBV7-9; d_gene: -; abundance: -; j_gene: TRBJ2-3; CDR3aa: CASSLLSDTQYF; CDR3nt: TGTGCCAGCAGCCTTCTCTCAGATACGCAGTATTTT
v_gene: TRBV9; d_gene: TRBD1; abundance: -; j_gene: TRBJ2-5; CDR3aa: CASSPNRQGGETQYF; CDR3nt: TGTGCCAGCAGCCCGAACCGACAGGGGGGAGAGACCCAGTACTTC
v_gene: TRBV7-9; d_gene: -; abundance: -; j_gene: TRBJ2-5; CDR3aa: CASSLGGEIETQYF; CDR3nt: TGTGCCAGCAGCTTAGGGGGGGAGATAGAGACCCAGTACTTC
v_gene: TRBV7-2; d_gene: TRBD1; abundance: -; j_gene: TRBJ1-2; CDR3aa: CASSAGTASIQGGYTF; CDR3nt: TGTGCCAGCAGCGCCGGGACAGCCAGCATACAAGGTGGCTACACCTTC
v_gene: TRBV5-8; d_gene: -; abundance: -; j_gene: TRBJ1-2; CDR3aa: CASSLGQTELGYTF; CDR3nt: TGTGCCAGCAGCTTGGGACAGACTGAACTCGGCTACACCTTC
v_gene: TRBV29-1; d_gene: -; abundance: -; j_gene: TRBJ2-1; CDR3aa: CSFSPGYEQFF; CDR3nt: TGCAGCTTCTCACCAGGGTACGAGCAGTTCTTC
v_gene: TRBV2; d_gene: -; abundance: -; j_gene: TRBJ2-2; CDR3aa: CASSVGNTGELFF; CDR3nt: TGTGCCAGCAGTGTCGGGAACACCGGGGAGCTGTTTTTT
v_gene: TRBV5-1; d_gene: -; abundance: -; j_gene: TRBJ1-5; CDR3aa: CASSLDGRNQPQHF; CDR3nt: TGCGCCAGCAGCTTGGACGGTCGCAATCAGCCCCAGCATTTT
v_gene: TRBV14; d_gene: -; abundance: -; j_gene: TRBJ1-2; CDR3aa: CASSQERGLNYDYTF; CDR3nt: TGTGCCAGCAGCCAAGAAAGGGGCCTCAACTATGACTACACCTTC
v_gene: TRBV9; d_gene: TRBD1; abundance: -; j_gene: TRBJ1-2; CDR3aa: CASSVGRGQLGSPRNYTF; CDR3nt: TGTGCCAGCAGCGTAGGAAGGGGACAGTTAGGGTCCCCGAGAAACTACACCTTC
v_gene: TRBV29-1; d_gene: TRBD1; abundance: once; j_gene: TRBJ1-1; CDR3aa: CSVEDTGENTEAFF; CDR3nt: TGCAGCGTTGAAGATACAGGGGAGAACACTGAAGCTTTCTTT
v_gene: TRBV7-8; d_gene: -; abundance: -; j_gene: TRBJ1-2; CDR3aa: CASSLGTGGYTF; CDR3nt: TGTGCCAGCAGCTTAGGGACGGGGGGCTACACCTTC
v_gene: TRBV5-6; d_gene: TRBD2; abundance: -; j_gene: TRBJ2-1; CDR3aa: CASSPSSGGALVEQFF; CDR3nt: TGTGCCAGCAGCCCGAGTAGCGGGGGGGCTTTGGTGGAGCAGTTCTTC